This T cell receptor beta chain was identified during a study of blood T cell repertoires in COVID-19 (dated by TCRdb to 2020 to 2021). Regarding the research as a whole: Samples from collaborators originated in the United States, Italy and Spain and spanned both the acute and convalescent phases of COVID-19. The material from the prospective study consisted of cDNA or gDNA derived from T cells, B-cell-depleted T cells, or PBMCs. Deeply sampled blood TCRbeta repertoires from subjects exposed to, actively infected with, or recovered from COVID-19 were included in the dataset. The repertoires were released in a freely available public database intended as a resource for research on the immune response to SARS-CoV-2. The samples were drawn from two sources: the first 160 participants of the ongoing ImmuneRACE study, and approximately 1,300 subjects contributed by 6 global collaborators. The sample metadata nearly always contained a de-identified subject ID, COVID-19 status, age in years and sex. Where available, HLA class I and class II types were taken from metadata supplied by the sample provider and were not determined by assay-based typing.

Each collaborating institution followed its own protocols to collect whole blood in K2EDTA tubes. Collaborator samples were shipped for TCRbeta analysis as frozen whole blood, isolated PBMCs, or DNA extracted from either sample type. TCRbeta CDR3 regions were amplified from genomic DNA using the immunoSEQ Assay, a bias-controlled multiplex PCR. The source study handled its data this way. Within the assay, amplification of reference gene primers was used to estimate how many nucleated cells each sample contained. To quantify the absolute abundance of each unique TCRbeta CDR3 rearrangement, sequence reads were collapsed and filtered. For each sample, productive Simpson clonality was calculated by taking the square root of Simpson's diversity index across productive rearrangements. TCRdb retrieved this table from immuneACCESS and kept in-frame rearrangements only. Not all clones are present; in checked studies, unresolved V genes account for under half, and no reason is known for the remainder. V and J calls and clone size follow that table, whereas D and trimming were derived from the DNA. The sample table shows approximately 260,000 clones, and approximately 85% are seen once. Around 11% of the sample comes from the top ten.

Regarding this clone: Its antigen remains unidentified. Base qualities are not recorded, but no much larger clone differs from it by a single base.

The full study reports these points: The amount of clinical and demographic metadata varied by source and participant and was provided uncurated.

Looking up the germline V gene yields CDR1 LGHNA and CDR2 YNFKEQ. V and J lose 1 base and 5 bases, and a span of 7 bases separates them. The CDR3 sequence holds 13 residues, the cysteine and phenylalanine included. The DNA shown is the 39-base CDR3, in frame from base 1. Recombination linked TRBV4-2 to TRBJ2-3; the D gene cannot be resolved reliably. The sequenced material came from peripheral blood. The receptor was isolated from a woman aged 55-69 years with active or convalescent COVID-19. The DNA sequence is given as TGTGCCAGCAGCCAAGTATCCCGAGATACGCAGTATTTT. Translated, this gives CASSQVSRDTQYF.